These 27 T cell receptor beta chains were all obtained from the same sample, sequenced in a study of regulatory T cells in long-lasting Graves disease. The TCR beta library used iRepertoire HTBI primers with Arm-PCR amplification of CDR3. TCRdb ran MiXCR on the multiplex PCR reads and lists one entry per CDR3 protein. The sample shows a few hundred thousand distinct CDR3 sequences, roughly a sixth of them seen only once. Time point denoted: newly diagnosed GD, antithyroid drugs for less than 3 months. RNA extracted from PBMCs served as the sequencing template. The sample was also linked to a second study, of T cells in Graves' hyperthyroidism and ophthalmopathy.

This specimen consisted of peripheral blood mononuclear cells (PBMCs), obtained at new diagnosis, from a patient treated with antithyroid drugs. These receptors originate from a man in his forties with Graves disease.

This clonotype was seen a few times. This chain joins TRBV4-1 and TRBJ2-7, with TRBD2 identical over 12 bases. The CDR3 is 16 amino acids. With 4 bases clipped from V and 1 base from J, the junction kept 5 bases outside the gene matches. Germline CDR1 reads MGHRA; CDR2 reads YSYEKL. This CDR3 is CASSRLLAGGSYEQYF. CDR3 in DNA: TGCGCCAGCAGCCGCTTACTAGCGGGGGGATCCTACGAGCAGTACTTC.

For this clonotype: The junction differs from germline at one of its ends, possibly a read error. As DNA, the CDR3 is TGTGCCAACAGTTATGGACAGAATAACTATGGCTACACCTTC. Its protein is CANSYGQNNYGYTF. The rearrangement joins TRBV6-2 or TRBV6-3 to TRBJ1-2, with D tentatively TRBD1 (6 bases). This CDR3 comprises 14 residues. Germline CDR1 reads MNHEY; CDR2 reads SVGEGT.

Many counts were recorded for this clonotype. The chain employs TRBV6-4 and TRBJ2-3; D is unclear. Germline V gives CDR1 MRHNA, CDR2 SNTAGT. The ends were cut back, 0 bases at V and 1 base at J, with 8 bases in the middle. CDR3 length: 15 residues. DNA of the CDR3: TGTGCCAGCAGTGACTCGGCTAGTCGCACAGATACGCAGTATTTT. Its translation: CASSDSASRTDTQYF.

This clonotype turned up a few times. The J gene is TRBJ2-3, the V gene TRBV2, with 7 bases matching TRBD2. Germline V gene sequence: CDR1 SNHLY, CDR2 FYNNEI. This CDR3 comprises 14 residues. V shed 7 bases and J 0 bases; nucleotides not matched to a gene: 4. As DNA, the CDR3 is TGTGCCAGCAACCCCGGGAGGAGCACAGATACGCAGTATTTT. Its protein product is CASNPGRSTDTQYF.

This clonotype was observed a handful of times. The chain recombines TRBV27 with TRBJ1-2; 8 nucleotides match TRBD1. V dropped 5 bases and J dropped 0; count of bases not matched to a gene: 5. In germline, CDR1 is MNHEY, CDR2 SMNVEV (reference sequence). The CDR3 spans 15 residues. The CDR3 coding sequence is TGTGCCAGCAGTAGACAGGGGTCGGCTAACTATGGCTACACCTTC. Its translation: CASSRQGSANYGYTF.

There are many counts of this clonotype. The genes are TRBV30 and TRBJ1-2; no clear D. The CDR3 loop spans 16 amino acids. The germline V and J ends were trimmed by 2 bases and 2 bases, with 18 bases remaining between them. Germline values: CDR1 GTSNPN, CDR2 SVGIG (reference sequence). CDR3 DNA: TGTGCCTGGAGTAAGGCTTGGCGAAACCTAAACTATGGCTACACCTTC. Its protein product is CAWSKAWRNLNYGYTF.

This clonotype appeared many times. CDR3 bases: TGTGCCAGCAGATTGAGGGGGGTAACTAATGAAAAACTGTTTTTT. This sequence encodes CASRLRGVTNEKLFF. This chain connects TRBV12-3 or TRBV12-4 to TRBJ1-4; TRBD1 might be the D (6 bases). CDR3 length: 15 residues. V was shortened by 6 bases and J by 1 base, with 12 bases between the two germline ends.

The chain combines TRBV7-8 with TRBJ2-3, with D uncertain. Germline V CDR1 and CDR2: SGHVS, FQNEAQ. CDR3 length: 16 residues. Deletions cut 1 base from V and 4 bases from J, with 15 bases between. The CDR3 is CASSLVGGALPDTQYF. In DNA form, the CDR3 reads TGTGCCAGCAGCTTAGTGGGCGGAGCCCTGCCAGATACGCAGTATTTT.

This clonotype has a count of ten or more. The CDR3 loop reads CSAGGSDQPQHF. CDR3 DNA: TGCAGCGCTGGGGGCTCGGATCAGCCCCAGCATTTT. This chain joins TRBV29-1 and TRBJ1-5; D perhaps matches TRBD1 (6 bases). This CDR3 has 12 amino acids. Germline V CDR1 and CDR2: SQVTM, ANQGSEA. V lost 7 bases to trimming and J lost 5 bases, with 12 bases between them.

This clonotype was counted many times. The rearrangement uses TRBV6-1 and TRBJ2-3; 9 bases line up with TRBD2. Germline V gene lookup returns CDR1 MNHNS and CDR2 SASEGT. This CDR3 has 15 residues. After removal of 8 bases from V and 2 bases from J, the junction contained 8 bases not matched to a gene. CDR3 DNA sequence: TGTGCCAGCCTGGCGGGGGGGCCGGTCACAGATACGCAGTATTTT. It codes for CASLAGGPVTDTQYF.

This clonotype was recorded a few times. This may arise from a read error, as a much more abundant clone is one base away. The chain joins TRBV2 to TRBJ2-3; no clear D gene. Germline values: CDR1 SNHLY, CDR2 FYNNEI. This CDR3 region has 13 residues. V lost 8 bases and J 6 bases, leaving 15 bases between the germline ends. The CDR3 sequence: CASGPSPLDTQYF. CDR3 DNA: TGTGCCAGCGGTCCAAGTCCTTTGGATACGCAGTATTTT.

The gene calls are TRBV10-3 and TRBJ1-1; weak D call: TRBD1 (6 bases). The CDR3 length is 14 residues. Trimming took 11 bases from V and 0 from J, leaving 16 bases between them. Germline CDR1 ENHRY, CDR2 SYGVKD. CDR3 loop: CASSRTEMNTEAFF. CDR3 sequence (DNA): TGTGCCTCCTCCCGGACAGAAATGAACACTGAAGCTTTCTTT.

This clonotype was observed a few times. This chain joins TRBV28 and TRBJ1-1; possibly TRBD1 for D (5 bases). Germline V gene sequence: CDR1 MDHEN, CDR2 SYDVKM. This CDR3 has 16 residues. V was shortened by 6 bases and J by 2 bases, with 19 bases between the two germline ends. In DNA, the CDR3 is TGTGCCAGCAGCTTCCGCGCGCGGGGGATTAACACTGAAGCTTTCTTT. This sequence encodes CASSFRARGINTEAFF.

This sequence joins TRBV15 and TRBJ2-4, with D possibly being TRBD1 (6 bases). This CDR3 spans 16 amino acids. V dropped 0 bases and J dropped 4 bases, with 13 bases sitting between them. Per germline, CDR1 LNHNV and CDR2 YYDKDF (reference sequence). In DNA, the CDR3 is TGTGCCACCAGCAGAGATAAAGGTCAGGGGAAAAACATTCAGTACTTC. Protein: CATSRDKGQGKNIQYF.

This clonotype came up many times. This chain links TRBV27 with TRBJ1-1; D is ambiguous. The CDR3 is 14 amino acids. Germline-derived CDR1 and CDR2 are MNHEY and SMNVEV (reference sequence). V lost 1 base and J lost 8, with 14 bases in between. This CDR3 reads CASSLFFGVKEAFF. The CDR3, as DNA: TGTGCCAGCAGTTTATTCTTCGGGGTGAAGGAAGCTTTCTTT.

This clonotype has at least ten counts. The chain recombines TRBV12-3 or TRBV12-4 with TRBJ2-2; D might be TRBD1 or TRBD2, each matching 5 bases. V lost 6 bases and J lost 0, with 8 bases in between. CDR3 length: 14 residues. DNA for the CDR3: TGTGCCAGCAGAGGGACGGCGAACACCGGGGAGCTGTTTTTT. Translating it yields CASRGTANTGELFF.

This clonotype was observed a handful of times. V gene TRBV4-1 combines with J gene TRBJ1-5, with D perhaps matching TRBD1 (5 bases). CDR1 and CDR2 (germline): MGHRA, YSYEKL. The germline V and J ends were trimmed by 0 bases and 6 bases, with 15 bases remaining between them. The CDR3 covers 16 residues. CDR3 DNA sequence: TGCGCCAGCAGCCAAGATACCGGGCGTGGGGGTCAGCCCCAGCATTTT. Protein product: CASSQDTGRGGQPQHF.

This clonotype appeared many times. The chain uses TRBV28 and TRBJ1-5, with unresolved D. Trimming stripped 5 bases from V and 4 bases from J, with 15 bases between. This CDR3 region has 15 residues. The germline gives CDR1 MDHEN, CDR2 SYDVKM. The CDR3 nucleotides read TGTGCCAGCAGTCCCATCCAGACGGGGAATCAGCCCCAGCATTTT. Encoded protein: CASSPIQTGNQPQHF.

This clonotype has a count of ten or more. V gene TRBV3-1 combines with J gene TRBJ1-1; 8 nucleotides match TRBD1. The CDR3 runs 18 residues. Germline trimming cut 4 bases from V and 0 bases from J; bases unmatched to any gene: 13. Germline CDR1 LGHDT, CDR2 YNNKEL (reference sequence). The CDR3 DNA reads TGTGCCAGCAGCCCGAGGACAGGGATACCCCCTATGAACACTGAAGCTTTCTTT. Its protein product is CASSPRTGIPPMNTEAFF.

This chain joins TRBV12-3 or TRBV12-4 and TRBJ1-2; D is possibly TRBD1 (5 bases). The CDR3 contains 14 residues. Trimming left V 6 bases short and J 3 bases short, with 14 bases between. The CDR3 protein is CASSPRDVHYGYTF. Written as DNA, the CDR3 is TGTGCCAGCAGCCCACGGGACGTACACTATGGCTACACCTTC.

This clonotype was recorded many times. This sequence joins TRBV7-8 and TRBJ1-4; D is perhaps TRBD1 (6 bases). Germline V gene sequence: CDR1 SGHVS, CDR2 FQNEAQ. The V gene lost 4 bases and the J gene lost 9 bases, with 9 bases spanning the gap. The CDR3 runs to 12 residues. CDR3 nucleotide sequence: TGTGCCAGCAGCTCGGGACACCAAAAACTGTTTTTT. Translated: CASSSGHQKLFF.

The table lists this clonotype with a few counts. It is likely a read error: a sequence one base away is far more abundant. This chain links TRBV12-3 or TRBV12-4 with TRBJ2-3, with unresolved D. This CDR3 is built from 14 residues. V shed 5 bases and J shed 8 bases, with 17 bases lying between them. CDR3 loop: CASSGVSRLFTQYF. CDR3 coding DNA: TGTGCCAGCAGTGGAGTCTCAAGGCTCTTTACGCAGTATTTT.

The chain carries TRBV29-1 and TRBJ2-7; D gene ambiguous. V was clipped by 3 bases and J by 0 bases, with 9 bases between them. The CDR3 is 13 amino acids. Germline V lookup: CDR1 SQVTM, CDR2 ANQGSEA. The CDR3 region is CSVERLCSYEQYF. As DNA, the CDR3 is TGCAGCGTTGAGAGACTGTGCTCCTACGAGCAGTACTTC.

The rearrangement joins TRBV20-1 to TRBJ2-5; no reliable D call. TRBJ2-1 explains the end of the DNA better; the J call may be wrong. The CDR3 consists of 14 residues. Per germline, CDR1 DFQATT and CDR2 SNEGSKA (reference sequence). The CDR3 protein is CSATRSIIYNEQFF. The CDR3 nucleotides are TGCAGTGCCACCAGGTCTATCATATACAATGAGCAGTTCTTC.

This clonotype has a count of ten or more. The chain employs TRBV3-1 and TRBJ2-7; D not certain. CDR3 size: 14 residues. Looked up from germline, CDR1 is LGHDT and CDR2 is YNNKEL (reference sequence). Trimming removed 0 bases at V and 3 bases at J, with 9 bases between. The DNA for the CDR3 is TGTGCCAGCAGCCAAGATGCTTACAACTACGAGCAGTACTTC. Protein: CASSQDAYNYEQYF.

This chain joins TRBV6-2 or TRBV6-3 and TRBJ1-1; D gene ambiguous. The germline V gene encodes CDR1 MNHEY and CDR2 SVGEGT. The V end was cut by 10 bases, the J end by 8 bases, with 17 bases between. The CDR3 runs to 12 residues. The CDR3, as DNA: TGTGCCACCACAGCTTTCTTAGGAGAAGCTTTCTTT. Translating gives CATTAFLGEAFF.

The genes are TRBV20-1 and TRBJ2-5; 11 bases are a match to TRBD2. With V trimmed by 6 bases and J by 0 bases, 6 bases remained unmatched. Germline CDR1 reads DFQATT; CDR2 reads SNEGSKA (reference sequence). The CDR3 consists of 15 residues. The DNA for the CDR3 is TGCAGTGCAGCTTCTAGCGGGAGGAACCAAGAGACCCAGTACTTC. As protein: CSAASSGRNQETQYF.